This T cell receptor (beta chain) is from a study of cytomegalovirus exposure and HLA in healthy donors. Study in general: The 120 validation repertoires used the same platform as the 600 to 750 first-cohort repertoires (as reported by a later analysis).

Note on this clone: Its specificity is unknown.

The J segment lost 6 bases and the V segment lost 4 bases, leaving 7 bases of the junction unmatched. Germline CDR1 is LNHDA and CDR2 is SQIVND (reference sequence). This CDR3 is 14 amino acids long. Study-wide points: Cytomegalovirus-associated status was assigned to about 180 TCR beta chains. Among TCR sequences, most were rare, though some public TCRs appeared in many donors.

Using immunoSEQ multiplex PCR, the repertoire was profiled, and TCRdb retains in-frame clones only, with some absent. The profile shows under 300,000 clones, 80% to 90% of them singletons. The rearrangement uses TRBV19 and TRBJ1-2; TRBD1 agrees at 8 bases. The sample comprised PBMCs. This clonotype originated in a woman aged 18 to 35 in good health and CMV-seronegative. The CDR3 sequence: CASSNRQGRDGYTF. In DNA, the CDR3 is TGTGCCAGTAGTAACCGACAGGGGCGGGATGGCTACACCTTC.